This TCR beta chain stems from a study of siplizumab effects on memory and regulatory T cells. Using immunoSEQ multiplex PCR, the repertoire was profiled, and TCRdb retains in-frame clones only, with some absent. This table has some 120,000 clones, 94% appearing once. This CDR3 spans 15 amino acids. Germline V gene data show CDR1 as LNHDA and CDR2 as SQIVND (reference sequence). With 9 bases removed from V and 0 bases from J, the gap between germline ends came to 12 bases. Concerning this clone itself: No antigen is known for it.

Points from the study as a whole: Mean Treg-derived proportions of mappable alloreactive CD4+ clones were around 70% for siplizumab and about 30% for controls. Proliferating siplizumab-cultured Tregs lacked confirmed suppressive function.

Input material: non-Treg CD4+ T cells sorted from blood. The sequence derives from a human donor in good health. The gene calls are TRBV19 and TRBJ2-6; D is perhaps TRBD1 or TRBD2 (5 bases each). CDR3 in DNA: TGTGCCAGCGGGGACGGGTCCTCTGGGGCCAACGTCCTGACTTTC. Protein: CASGDGSSGANVLTF.